This TCR beta chain was identified during a study of cytomegalovirus exposure and HLA in healthy donors. Whole-study findings and limits: A later analysis linked a missense DCLRE1C variant to TCR beta V- and J-gene trimming. Specificity for CMV antigens was confirmed in vitro for a few of the CMV-associated chains.

CDR3 length: 16 amino acids. V shed 2 bases and J 2 bases; nucleotides not matched to a gene: 8. CDR1 and CDR2 (germline): MGHDK, SYGVNS. Note on this clone: Its target is unknown.

This PCR relied on a set of 60 Vbeta primers and 13 Jbeta primers. The method was immunoSEQ multiplex PCR; TCRdb's version includes in-frame clones alone and lacks a portion of them. This sample has approximately 130,000 clones; 82% occur once, and the top ten carry approximately 1%. This chain joins TRBV25-1 and TRBJ2-7, with TRBD1 matching 8 bases. This TCR was recovered from a boy aged 5-17 years in good health and CMV-seronegative. Sample: PBMCs. CDR3 nucleotide sequence: TGTGCCAGCAGTGAAGGGACAGGAACTATTCCCTACGAGCAGTACTTC. Translation gives CASSEGTGTIPYEQYF.